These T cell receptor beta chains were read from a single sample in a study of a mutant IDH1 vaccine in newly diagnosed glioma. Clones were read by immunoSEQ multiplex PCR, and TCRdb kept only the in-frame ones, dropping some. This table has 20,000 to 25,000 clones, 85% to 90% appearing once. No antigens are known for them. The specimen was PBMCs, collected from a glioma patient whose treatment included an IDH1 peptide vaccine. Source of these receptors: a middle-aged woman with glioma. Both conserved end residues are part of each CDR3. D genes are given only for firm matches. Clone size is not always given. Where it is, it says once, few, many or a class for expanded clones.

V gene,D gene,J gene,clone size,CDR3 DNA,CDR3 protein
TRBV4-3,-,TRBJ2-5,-,TGCGCCAGCAGCCAAGCAAGCGGTTCGCTGACAAAGACCCAGTACTTC,CASSQASGSLTKTQYF
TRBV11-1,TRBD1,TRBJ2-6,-,TGTGCCAGCAGCTTCGCTGAGGGGACAGGCTCTGGGGCCAACGTCCTGACTTTC,CASSFAEGTGSGANVLTF
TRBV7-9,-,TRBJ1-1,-,TGTGCCAGCAGCTCCCACAGAGGGTGGGGCACTGAAGCTTTCTTT,CASSSHRGWGTEAFF
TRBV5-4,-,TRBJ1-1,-,TGTGCCAGCAGCTTACGAGGGGAAATGAACACTGAAGCTTTCTTT,CASSLRGEMNTEAFF
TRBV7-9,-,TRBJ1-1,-,TGTGCCAGCAGCTCTGAGCTCACTGAAGCTTTCTTT,CASSSELTEAFF
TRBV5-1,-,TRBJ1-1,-,TGCGCCAGCAGCGCCGGACAGCGCAACACTGAAGCTTTCTTT,CASSAGQRNTEAFF
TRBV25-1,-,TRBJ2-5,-,TGTGCCAGCAGTTTCAGCTCAGAGCAAGAGACCCAGTACTTC,CASSFSSEQETQYF
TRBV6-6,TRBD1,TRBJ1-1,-,TGTGCCAGCAGTGTAGACAGGGCTGCAGCTTTCTTT,CASSVDRAAAFF
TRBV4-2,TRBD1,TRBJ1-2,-,TGTGCCAGCAGCCAATCCGGGACAGGGGAAGCCTGGGGCTATGGCTACACCTTC,CASSQSGTGEAWGYGYTF
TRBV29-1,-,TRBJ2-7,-,TGCAGCGTTGAAACTTACTACGAGCAGTACTTC,CSVETYYEQYF
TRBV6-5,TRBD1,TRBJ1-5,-,TGTGCCAGCAGTTACCGGCAGGGGGGCAATCAGCCCCAGCATTTT,CASSYRQGGNQPQHF
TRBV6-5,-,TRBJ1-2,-,TGTGCCAGCAGTTCAACCGGACGCCCTGGTGGCTACACCTTC,CASSSTGRPGGYTF
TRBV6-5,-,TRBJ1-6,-,TGTGCCAGCAGTTATCGGGGGGGACCCCTCCACTTT,CASSYRGGPLHF
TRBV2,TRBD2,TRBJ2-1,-,TGTGCCAGCAGTGCCCGACTAGCGGGAGCCTACAATGAGCAGTTCTTC,CASSARLAGAYNEQFF
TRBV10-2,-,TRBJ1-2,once,TGCGCCAGCAGTGAGTTACTAAACTATGGCTACACCTTC,CASSELLNYGYTF
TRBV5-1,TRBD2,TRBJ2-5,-,TGCGCCAGCAGCCTGGCCGGGAGGGAAACAGAGACCCAGTACTTC,CASSLAGRETETQYF
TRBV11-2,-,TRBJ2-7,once,TGTGCCAGCAGCTTAGGAGGGGGTCCCCCCTATACCTACGAGCAGTACTTC,CASSLGGGPPYTYEQYF
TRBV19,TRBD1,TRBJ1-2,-,TGTGCCAGCCGGAGGGACAGGGCATACTATGGCTACACCTTC,CASRRDRAYYGYTF
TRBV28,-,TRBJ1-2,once,TGTGCCAGCAGTTTTACGGGCGGAGAAGGTTATAGCGGCTACACCTTC,CASSFTGGEGYSGYTF
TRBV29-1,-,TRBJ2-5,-,TGCAGCGTTGGAGTATTGGGGCGAGGGGAGACCCAGTACTTC,CSVGVLGRGETQYF
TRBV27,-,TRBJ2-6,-,TGTGCCAGCATGGCCAGGTTGGATGGGGCCAACGTCCTGACTTTC,CASMARLDGANVLTF
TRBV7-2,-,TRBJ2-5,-,TGTGCCTCGAGGGGAGGAATCGGTGCACAAGAGACCCAGTACTTC,CASRGGIGAQETQYF
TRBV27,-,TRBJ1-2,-,TGTGCCAGCAGTTTATTGGGGTCTGTGCATGGCTACACCTTC,CASSLLGSVHGYTF
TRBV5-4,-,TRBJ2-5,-,TGTGCCAGCAGCTTGGCCAGCCAAGAGACCCAGTACTTC,CASSLASQETQYF
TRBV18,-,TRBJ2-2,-,TGTGCCAGCTCACGGGGTGCGCAGAACACCGGGGAGCTGTTTTTT,CASSRGAQNTGELFF
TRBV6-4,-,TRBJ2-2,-,TGTGCCAGCAGTAACGGGGTCACCGGGGAGCTGTTTTTT,CASSNGVTGELFF
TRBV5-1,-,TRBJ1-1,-,TGCGCCAGCAGCTTGGCCGTGGTGGGGGAAGAAGCTTTCTTT,CASSLAVVGEEAFF
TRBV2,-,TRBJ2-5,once,TGTGCCAGCAGTGGGACTATGGGGGTTCGGAGCCAGTACTTC,CASSGTMGVRSQYF
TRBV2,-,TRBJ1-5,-,TGTGCCAGCACCCCGACGAGAATTGGCAATCAGCCCCAGCATTTT,CASTPTRIGNQPQHF
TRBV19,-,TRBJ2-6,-,TGTGCCAGTAGACCCAGGGGAGTGGCCAACGTCCTGACTTTC,CASRPRGVANVLTF
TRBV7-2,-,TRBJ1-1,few,TGTGCCAGCAGCTTAGGACGGACTGAAGCTTTCTTT,CASSLGRTEAFF
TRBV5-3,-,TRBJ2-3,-,TGTGCCAGAAGCCCTCGTGTAGCGGTGGGCCCAGATACGCAGTATTTT,CARSPRVAVGPDTQYF
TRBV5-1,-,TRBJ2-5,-,TGCGCCAGCAGTCCCAGTGGGGAGACCCAGTACTTC,CASSPSGETQYF
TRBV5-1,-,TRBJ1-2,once,TGCGCCAGCAGCTTGCCCGGGTCCTTTCCGGGCTACACCTTC,CASSLPGSFPGYTF
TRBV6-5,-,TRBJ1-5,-,TGTGCCAGCTCGCAAGGGGGCAATCAGCCCCAGCATTTT,CASSQGGNQPQHF
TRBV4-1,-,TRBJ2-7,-,TGCGCCAGCAGTCAGGACAAAGCCTACGAGCAGTACTTC,CASSQDKAYEQYF
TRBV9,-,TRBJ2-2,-,TGTGCCAGCAGCGTAGAAAGGGTTGGCACCGGGGAGCTGTTTTTT,CASSVERVGTGELFF
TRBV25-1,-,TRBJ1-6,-,TGTGCCAGTACGGGACAAATCAATTCACCCCTCCACTTT,CASTGQINSPLHF
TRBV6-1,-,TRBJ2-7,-,TGTGCCAGCATCATAACAGGGTATTACTACGAGCAGTACTTC,CASIITGYYYEQYF
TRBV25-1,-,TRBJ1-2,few,TGTGCCAGCAGTGAATCGGCCAGCAACTATGGCTACACCTTC,CASSESASNYGYTF
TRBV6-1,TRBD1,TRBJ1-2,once,TGTGCCAGCAGTGAAGTGACAGGGTATGGCTACACCTTC,CASSEVTGYGYTF
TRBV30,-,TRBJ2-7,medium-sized,TGTGCCTGGAGCGGGGGCTCCTACGAGCAGTACTTC,CAWSGGSYEQYF
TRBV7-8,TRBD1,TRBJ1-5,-,TGTGCCAGCAGCGCCCTACAGGGGATTAGCAATCAGCCCCAGCATTTT,CASSALQGISNQPQHF
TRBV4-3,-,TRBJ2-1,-,TGCGCCAGCAGCCCTTCGCACGGCTACAATGAGCAGTTCTTC,CASSPSHGYNEQFF
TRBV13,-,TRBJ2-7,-,TGTGCCAGCAGCGTCCTCAGGGACGAGCAGTACTTC,CASSVLRDEQYF
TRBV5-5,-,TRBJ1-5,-,TGTGCCAGCAGCTTGGGACAGATCAGCAATCAGCCCCAGCATTTT,CASSLGQISNQPQHF
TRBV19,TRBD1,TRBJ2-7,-,TGTGCCAGTAGTGCCAGGGACAGGGCTACCTACGAGCAGTACTTC,CASSARDRATYEQYF
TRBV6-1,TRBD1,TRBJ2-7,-,TGTGCCAGCACGGGGGACAGGGGGCGCGAAGAGCAGTACTTC,CASTGDRGREEQYF
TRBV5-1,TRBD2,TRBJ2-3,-,TGCGCCAGCAGCTCAGGACTAGAGACGGGAGATACGCAGTATTTT,CASSSGLETGDTQYF
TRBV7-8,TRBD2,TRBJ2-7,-,TGTGCCAGCAGCCGCGGGAGGTTCAACGAGCAGTACTTC,CASSRGRFNEQYF
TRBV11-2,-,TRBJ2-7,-,TGTGCCAGCAGCTTAGAGGTCATCCGAGAACGCGAGCAGTACTTC,CASSLEVIREREQYF